This TCR beta chain originates from a study of blood T cell repertoires in COVID-19. Study-level information: Collection of acute and convalescent COVID-19 samples took place in the United States, Italy and Spain. Nucleic acid was either cDNA or gDNA, and it came from T cells, B-cell-depleted T cells, or PBMCs.

Some clones are missing from TCRdb's copy, which holds only in-frame ones; the method was immunoSEQ multiplex PCR. The data contain about 70,000 clones, around 87% of them singletons. Sequencing used peripheral blood. This clonotype was sampled from a human donor in a cohort sampled during active COVID-19.

CDR3 amino acids: CASSKNVVDRGGTEAFF. As DNA, the CDR3 is TGTGCCAGCTCAAAGAATGTAGTAGACAGGGGCGGCACTGAAGCTTTCTTT. This rearrangement joins TRBV18 to TRBJ1-1, with 8 bases aligning to TRBD1. Germline V gene sequence: CDR1 KGHSH, CDR2 LQKENI. The CDR3 totals 17 residues. The trim removed 5 bases at V and 4 bases at J, leaving 15 bases unmatched.